This T cell receptor beta chain comes out of a study of shared clonotypes between healthy human individuals. Broader study findings: Clonotypes that were shared across a handful of donors made up about 5.1% of naive CD4 clonotypes. Sampling covered nothing but blood. Tissue TCR repertoires likely differ from those found in blood.

As to this clone: Its matching antigen is unknown. In the same sample, other DNA sequences code for this CDR3.

Germline V gene lookup returns CDR1 MNHEY and CDR2 SMNVEV (reference sequence). V gave up 4 bases and J gave up 6 bases; unmatched junction bases: 5. The CDR3 extends over 15 amino acids. TCRdb's copy holds only in-frame clones and misses some; the assay was immunoSEQ multiplex PCR. The data show about 650,000 clones, with 95% to 96% seen just once and 0.1% to 0.11% held by the top ten. It was CD45RO-negative cells, positively selected for CCR7, that made up naive CD8 cells, with terminally differentiated effector memory CD45RA+ cells excluded. Donation came from healthy HIV-negative adults that had no recent acute infections or vaccinations.

Sequencing used naive CD8+ T cells sorted from blood. The source of this sequence is a woman between 25 and 40 years old in good health. V gene TRBV27 combines with J gene TRBJ2-1; 11 bases agree with TRBD2. CDR3 residues: CASSSGTSGINEQFF. CDR3 bases: TGTGCCAGCAGTTCCGGGACTAGCGGCATCAATGAGCAGTTCTTC.